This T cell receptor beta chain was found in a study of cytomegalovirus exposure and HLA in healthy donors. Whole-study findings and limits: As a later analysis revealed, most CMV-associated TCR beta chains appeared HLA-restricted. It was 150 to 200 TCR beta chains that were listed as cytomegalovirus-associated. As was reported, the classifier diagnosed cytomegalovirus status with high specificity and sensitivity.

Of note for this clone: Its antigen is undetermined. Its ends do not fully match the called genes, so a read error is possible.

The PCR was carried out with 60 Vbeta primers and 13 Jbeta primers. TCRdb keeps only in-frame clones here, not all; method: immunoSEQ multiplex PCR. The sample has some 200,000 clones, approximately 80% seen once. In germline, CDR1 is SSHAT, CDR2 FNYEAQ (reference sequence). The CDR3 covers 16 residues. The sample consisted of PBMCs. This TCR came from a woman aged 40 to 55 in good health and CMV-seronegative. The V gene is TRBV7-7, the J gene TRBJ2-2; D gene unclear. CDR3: CASSLEVRRETGELFF. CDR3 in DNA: TGTGCTAGCAGCTTAGAGGTTCGGAGAGAAACCGGGGAGCTGTTTTTT.